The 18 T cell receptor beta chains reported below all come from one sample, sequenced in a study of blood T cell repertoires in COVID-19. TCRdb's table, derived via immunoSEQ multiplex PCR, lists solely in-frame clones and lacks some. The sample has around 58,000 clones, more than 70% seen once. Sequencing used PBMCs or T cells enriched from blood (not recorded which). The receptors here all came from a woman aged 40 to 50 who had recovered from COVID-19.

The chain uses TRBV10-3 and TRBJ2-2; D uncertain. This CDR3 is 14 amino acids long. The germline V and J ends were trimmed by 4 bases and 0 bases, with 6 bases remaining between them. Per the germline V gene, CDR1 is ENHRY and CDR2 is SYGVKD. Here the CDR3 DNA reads TGTGCCATCAGTGGACACGCGAACACCGGGGAGCTGTTTTTT. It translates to CAISGHANTGELFF.

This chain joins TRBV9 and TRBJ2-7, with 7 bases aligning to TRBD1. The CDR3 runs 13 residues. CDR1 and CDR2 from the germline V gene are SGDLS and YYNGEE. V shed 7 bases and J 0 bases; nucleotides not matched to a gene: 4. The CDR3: CASGRDSSYEQYF. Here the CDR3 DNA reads TGTGCCAGCGGACGGGACAGCTCCTACGAGCAGTACTTC.

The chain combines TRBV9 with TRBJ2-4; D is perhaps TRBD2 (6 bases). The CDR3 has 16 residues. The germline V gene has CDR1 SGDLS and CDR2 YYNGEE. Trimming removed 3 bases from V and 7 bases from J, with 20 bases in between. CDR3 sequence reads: CASSGPSGGGGNIQYF. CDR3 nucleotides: TGTGCCAGCAGCGGTCCCTCCGGCGGAGGAGGGAACATTCAGTACTTC. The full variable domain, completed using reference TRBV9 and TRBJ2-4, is DSGVTQTPKHLITATGQRVTLRCSPRSGDLSVYWYQQSLDQGLQFLIQYYNGEERAKGNILERFSAQQFPDLHSELNLSSLELGDSALYFCASSGPSGGGGNIQYFGAGTRLSVL.

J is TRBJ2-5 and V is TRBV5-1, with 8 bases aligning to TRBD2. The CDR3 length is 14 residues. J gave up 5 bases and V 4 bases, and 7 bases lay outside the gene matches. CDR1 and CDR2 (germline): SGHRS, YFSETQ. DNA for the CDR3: TGCGCCAGCAGCCCCCGGGGGGGCCCGGAGACCCAGTACTTC. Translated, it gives CASSPRGGPETQYF.

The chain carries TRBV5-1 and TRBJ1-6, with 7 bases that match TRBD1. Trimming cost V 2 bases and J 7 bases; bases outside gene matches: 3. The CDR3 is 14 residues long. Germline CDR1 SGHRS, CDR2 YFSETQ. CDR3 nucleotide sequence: TGCGCCAGCAGCTTCGCGGACAGGAATTCACCCCTCCACTTT. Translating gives CASSFADRNSPLHF.

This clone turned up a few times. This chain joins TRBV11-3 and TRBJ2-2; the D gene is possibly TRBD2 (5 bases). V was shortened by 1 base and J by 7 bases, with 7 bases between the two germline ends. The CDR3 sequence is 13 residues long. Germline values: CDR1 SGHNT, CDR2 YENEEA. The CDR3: CASSLVGSGELFF. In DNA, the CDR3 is TGTGCCAGCAGCTTAGTTGGGAGCGGGGAGCTGTTTTTT.

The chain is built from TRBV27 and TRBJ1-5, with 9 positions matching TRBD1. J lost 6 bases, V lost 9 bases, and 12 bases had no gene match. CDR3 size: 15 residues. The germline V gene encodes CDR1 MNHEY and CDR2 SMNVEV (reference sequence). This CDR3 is CASPLPDRGLQPQHF. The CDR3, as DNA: TGTGCCAGTCCTCTCCCGGACAGGGGTCTTCAGCCCCAGCATTTT.

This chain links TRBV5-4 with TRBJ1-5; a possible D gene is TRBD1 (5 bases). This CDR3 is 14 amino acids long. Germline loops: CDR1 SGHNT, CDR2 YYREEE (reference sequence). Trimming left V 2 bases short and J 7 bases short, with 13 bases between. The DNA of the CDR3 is TGTGCCAGCAGCTTTTTAGGGGAAGACCAGCCCCAGCATTTT. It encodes CASSFLGEDQPQHF.

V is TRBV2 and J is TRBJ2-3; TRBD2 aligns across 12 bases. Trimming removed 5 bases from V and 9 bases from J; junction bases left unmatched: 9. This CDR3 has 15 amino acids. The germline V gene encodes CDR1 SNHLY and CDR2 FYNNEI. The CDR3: CASSQSSGGAGTQYF. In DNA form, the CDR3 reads TGTGCCAGCAGTCAGTCTAGCGGGGGGGCGGGGACGCAGTATTTT.

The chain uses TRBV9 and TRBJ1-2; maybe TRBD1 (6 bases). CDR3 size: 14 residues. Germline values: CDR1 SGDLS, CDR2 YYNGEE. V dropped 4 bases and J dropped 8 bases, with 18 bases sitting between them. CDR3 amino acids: CASSIGDKRGGYTF. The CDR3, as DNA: TGTGCCAGCAGCATAGGGGACAAACGCGGGGGCTACACCTTC.

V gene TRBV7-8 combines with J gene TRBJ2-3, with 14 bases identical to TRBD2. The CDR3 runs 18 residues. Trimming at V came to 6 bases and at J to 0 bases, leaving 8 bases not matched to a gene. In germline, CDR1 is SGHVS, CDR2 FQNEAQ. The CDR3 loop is CASSQGTSGGPSTDTQYF. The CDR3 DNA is TGTGCCAGCAGTCAAGGGACTAGCGGGGGCCCTAGCACAGATACGCAGTATTTT.

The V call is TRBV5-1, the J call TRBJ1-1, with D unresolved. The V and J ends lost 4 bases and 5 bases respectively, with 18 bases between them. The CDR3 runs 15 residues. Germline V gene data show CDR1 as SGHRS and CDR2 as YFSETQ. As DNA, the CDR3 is TGCGCCAGCAGCCCCGCGGTGGGGAGAGGGACTGAAGCTTTCTTT. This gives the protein CASSPAVGRGTEAFF.

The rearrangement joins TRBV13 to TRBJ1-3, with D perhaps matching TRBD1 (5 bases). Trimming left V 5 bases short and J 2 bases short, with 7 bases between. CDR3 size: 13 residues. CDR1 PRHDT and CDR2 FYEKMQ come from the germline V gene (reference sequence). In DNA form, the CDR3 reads TGTGCCAGCAGCGCGACAGCTGGAAACACCATATATTTT. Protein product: CASSATAGNTIYF.

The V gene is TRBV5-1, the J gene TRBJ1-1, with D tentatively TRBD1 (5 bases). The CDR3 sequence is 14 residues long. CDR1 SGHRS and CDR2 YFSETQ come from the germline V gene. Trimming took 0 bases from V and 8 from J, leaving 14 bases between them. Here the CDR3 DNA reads TGCGCCAGCAGCTTGGAAAGACAGTCATTAGAAGCTTTCTTT. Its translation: CASSLERQSLEAFF.

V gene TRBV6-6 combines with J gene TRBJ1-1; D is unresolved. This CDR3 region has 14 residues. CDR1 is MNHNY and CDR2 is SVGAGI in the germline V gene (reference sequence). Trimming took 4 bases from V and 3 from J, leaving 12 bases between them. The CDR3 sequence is CASSLASRDTEAFF. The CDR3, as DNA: TGTGCCAGCAGTTTGGCCTCCCGGGACACTGAAGCTTTCTTT.

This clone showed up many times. The CDR3 protein is CASSLALLQHYGYTF. CDR3 bases: TGTGCCAGCAGCTTAGCGCTTTTACAGCACTATGGCTACACCTTC. The chain has TRBV7-9 and TRBJ1-2; D uncertain. V was clipped by 0 bases and J by 3 bases, with 11 bases between them. The CDR3 covers 15 residues. The germline gives CDR1 SEHNR, CDR2 FQNEAQ (reference sequence).

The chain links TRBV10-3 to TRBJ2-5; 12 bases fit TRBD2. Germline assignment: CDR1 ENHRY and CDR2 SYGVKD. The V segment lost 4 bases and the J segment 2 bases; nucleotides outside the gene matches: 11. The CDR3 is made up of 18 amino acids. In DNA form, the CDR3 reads TGTGCCATCAGTGCAAGACTAGCGGGGGAAACGCATCAAGAGACCCAGTACTTC. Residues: CAISARLAGETHQETQYF.

The CDR3 is CASSQDLLGTAYNEQFF. In DNA, the CDR3 is TGCGCCAGCAGCCAAGATCTGTTGGGGACAGCCTACAATGAGCAGTTCTTC. This chain connects TRBV4-1 to TRBJ2-1, with TRBD1 identical over 7 bases. J lost 2 bases, V lost 0 bases, and 7 bases had no gene match. The germline CDR1 and CDR2 sequences are MGHRA and YSYEKL. The CDR3 loop spans 17 amino acids.